This T cell receptor beta chain came from a study of blood T cells in healthy people across ages. Study outcomes and limitations: Roughly linearly, TCR beta diversity per million T cells fell as age increased. Expanded clonotype changes were possibly confounded by unknown donor CMV status.

The germline CDR1 and CDR2 sequences are MNHNY and SVGAGI (reference sequence). The ends were cut back, 5 bases at V and 1 base at J, with 14 bases in the middle. The CDR3 runs 15 residues. Isolated per sample were at least 6 million PBMCs. This clonotype occurred a few times. Antigen: not known. The second PCR ran about 6 to 11 cycles with a sample-barcoded 5' primer and J-beta primers. Every cDNA was tagged by a template-switch adaptor with 12 random nucleotides. TCRdb itself ran the 5' RACE reads through MiXCR, one entry per CDR3 protein. This table has roughly 1.7 million distinct CDR3 sequences, almost 35% appearing once.

The TCR originated in a woman aged 25-40 years in good health. The sequenced sample consisted of blood. The chain carries TRBV6-6 and TRBJ1-2; the D is unclear. The CDR3 bases are TGTGCCAGCAGTACCCGTGGATCATTTAACTATGGCTACACCTTC. As protein: CASSTRGSFNYGYTF.